The entry below gives a single T cell receptor (beta chain) sequence along with its context. The antigen is undetermined. The germline V gene has CDR1 MNHEY and CDR2 SMNVEV (reference sequence). CDR3 length equals 14 residues. V was pared by 6 bases and J by 6 bases, with 8 bases of the junction left unmatched. The sample is drawn from a study of cytomegalovirus exposure and HLA in healthy donors. Study observations and caveats: The study listed 150 to 200 cytomegalovirus-associated TCR beta chains.

Primers: 60 Vbeta forward and 13 Jbeta reverse. Only in-frame clones appear in the TCRdb table, and some are missing; sequencing was by immunoSEQ multiplex PCR. The sample shows 90,000 to 150,000 clones, 60% to 80% of them seen only once. The material sequenced was PBMCs. This chain joins TRBV27 and TRBJ2-3; TRBD1 matches at 8 bases. This TCR came from a human donor in good health. The CDR3 reads CASRPTGVSDTQYF. The CDR3 DNA reads as TGTGCCAGCAGACCGACAGGGGTATCGGATACGCAGTATTTT.